The 10 T cell receptor beta chains given below trace back to one sample, sequenced in a study of blood T cell repertoires in COVID-19. Assay: immunoSEQ multiplex PCR; the TCRdb copy retains only in-frame clones and omits some. This table has more than 400,000 clones, 70% to 90% appearing once. Sequencing input: peripheral blood. Source of these receptors: a human donor in a cohort sampled during active COVID-19.

V and J are TRBV27 and TRBJ2-7; TRBD2 matches at 9 bases. V lost 3 bases, J lost 0 bases, and 3 bases stayed unmatched. Germline assignment: CDR1 MNHEY and CDR2 SMNVEV (reference sequence). This CDR3 has 15 amino acids. The CDR3 reads CASSFSSGNSYEQYF. The CDR3, as DNA: TGTGCCAGCAGTTTTTCTAGCGGGAACTCCTACGAGCAGTACTTC.

The V gene is TRBV7-2, the J gene TRBJ2-7, with D possibly being TRBD2 (5 bases). The CDR3 contains 13 residues. V lost 1 base, J lost 6 bases, and 10 bases lay in between. The germline V gene encodes CDR1 SGHTA and CDR2 FQGNSA. The CDR3 DNA reads as TGTGCCAGCAGCTTAGTTCCGGGGAGCGAGCAGTACTTC. This gives the protein CASSLVPGSEQYF.

The rearrangement uses TRBV5-1 and TRBJ2-2; 8 bases line up with TRBD1. This CDR3 comprises 16 residues. Trimming cost V 0 bases and J 3 bases; bases outside gene matches: 4. Germline CDR1 SGHRS, CDR2 YFSETQ. The CDR3 protein is CASSLGDRWYTGELFF. The CDR3 nucleotides are TGCGCCAGCAGCTTGGGGGACAGGTGGTACACCGGGGAGCTGTTTTTT.

The rearrangement uses TRBV19 and TRBJ1-1, with 7 bases fitting TRBD1. There are 15 residues in the CDR3. The V gene's germline CDR1 is LNHDA and CDR2 SQIVND (reference sequence). The ends lost 6 bases at V and 1 base at J; junction bases unmatched: 8. The CDR3 sequence is CASRRDRASNTEAFF. The CDR3, as DNA: TGTGCCAGTAGGAGAGACAGGGCCTCGAACACTGAAGCTTTCTTT.

DNA of the CDR3: TGCGCCAGCAGCTTCGGGACAGGGGGCGCCTATAGCAATCAGCCCCAGCATTTT. Translation gives CASSFGTGGAYSNQPQHF. The chain is built from TRBV10-2 and TRBJ1-5; TRBD1 aligns across 12 bases. CDR1 and CDR2 (germline): WSHSY, SAAADI. The CDR3 totals 18 residues. V was pared by 6 bases and J by 0 bases, with 9 bases of the junction left unmatched.

The V gene is TRBV5-5, the J gene TRBJ1-4, with D possibly TRBD1 on 6 matching bases. CDR1 is SGHKS, CDR2 YYEKEE, per germline (reference sequence). The CDR3 loop spans 16 amino acids. Trimming left V 4 bases short and J 5 bases short, with 18 bases between. The CDR3 protein is CASSRGDPRGNEKLFF. CDR3 in DNA: TGTGCCAGCAGCCGGGGGGATCCCAGGGGCAATGAAAAACTGTTTTTT. Full variable domain (rest looked up from reference TRBV5-5 and TRBJ1-4): DAGVTQSPTHLIKTRGQQVTLRCSPISGHKSVSWYQQVLGQGPQFIFQYYEKEERGRGNFPDRFSARQFPNYSSELNVNALLLGDSALYLCASSRGDPRGNEKLFFGSGTQLSVL.

This chain links TRBV27 with TRBJ2-7; 8 bases fit TRBD1. With 0 bases clipped from V and 2 bases from J, the junction kept 6 bases outside the gene matches. This CDR3 is 16 amino acids long. Germline-derived CDR1 and CDR2 are MNHEY and SMNVEV (reference sequence). CDR3 region: CASSLSTGTGAYEQYF. The CDR3, as DNA: TGTGCCAGCAGTTTATCGACCGGGACAGGAGCCTACGAGCAGTACTTC.

The V and J genes are TRBV29-1 and TRBJ1-1, with unresolved D. V was pared by 3 bases and J by 0 bases, with 5 bases between. The CDR3 loop spans 12 amino acids. Germline CDR1 and CDR2: SQVTM and ANQGSEA. CDR3 residues: CSVERVNTEAFF. The CDR3 nucleotides read TGCAGCGTTGAGCGTGTGAACACTGAAGCTTTCTTT.

This clone appeared once. This chain joins TRBV2 and TRBJ1-2; 9 positions match TRBD1. Trimming took 6 bases from V and 2 from J; bases not matched to a gene: 7. The CDR3 runs 15 residues. From germline, CDR1 is SNHLY and CDR2 FYNNEI. Here the CDR3 reads CASSALGQGNYGYTF. The DNA for the CDR3 is TGTGCCAGCAGCGCCCTTGGACAGGGGAACTATGGCTACACCTTC.

The rearrangement uses TRBV5-4 and TRBJ1-1; TRBD1 is a possible D gene (5 bases). Per germline, CDR1 SGHNT and CDR2 YYREEE (reference sequence). The CDR3 totals 12 residues. V lost 3 bases to trimming and J lost 4 bases, with 7 bases between them. DNA of the CDR3: TGTGCCAGCAGCTCAGGGCCCACTGAAGCTTTCTTT. As protein: CASSSGPTEAFF.